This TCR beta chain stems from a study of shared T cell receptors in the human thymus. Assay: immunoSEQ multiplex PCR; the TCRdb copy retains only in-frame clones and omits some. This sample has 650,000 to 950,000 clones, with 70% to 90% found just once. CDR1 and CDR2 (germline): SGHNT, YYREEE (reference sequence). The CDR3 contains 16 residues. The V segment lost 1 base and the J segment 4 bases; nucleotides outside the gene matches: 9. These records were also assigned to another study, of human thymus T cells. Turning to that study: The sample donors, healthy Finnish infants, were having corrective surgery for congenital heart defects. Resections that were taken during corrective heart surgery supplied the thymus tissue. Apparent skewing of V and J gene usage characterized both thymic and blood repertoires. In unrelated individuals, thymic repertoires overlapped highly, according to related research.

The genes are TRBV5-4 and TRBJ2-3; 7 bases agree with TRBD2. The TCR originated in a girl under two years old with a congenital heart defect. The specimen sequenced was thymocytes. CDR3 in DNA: TGTGCCAGCAGCTTGTATGAGTCTAGCGGCCCAGATACGCAGTATTTT. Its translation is CASSLYESSGPDTQYF.